This T cell receptor (beta chain) appears in the sequencing data of a study of blood T cell repertoires in COVID-19. Study in general: Whether acute or convalescent, the COVID-19 samples came from the United States, Italy and Spain. Nucleic acid was either cDNA or gDNA, and it came from T cells, B-cell-depleted T cells, or PBMCs.

In the original workflow: Reference gene primer amplification in the assay estimated nucleated cell counts. Profiling relied on immunoSEQ multiplex PCR, and the TCRdb table lists in-frame clones only, not all of them. D and trimming were read from the DNA, whereas the V and J calls and clone size are those reported in that table. The data hold 25,000 to 35,000 clones, with roughly 90% observed a single time. Unmatched junction bases numbered 2, after V lost 10 bases and J lost 1 base. Germline V gene sequence: CDR1 MDHEN, CDR2 SYDVKM. The CDR3 length is 14 residues. This chain links TRBV28 with TRBJ2-2; 11 bases are shared with TRBD2. This TCR was sampled from a human donor in a cohort sampled during active COVID-19. Sequencing input: peripheral blood. CDR3 loop: CAILAGGNTGELFF. The CDR3 DNA reads TGTGCCATCCTAGCGGGAGGGAACACCGGGGAGCTGTTTTTT.